This record looks at one TCR beta chain sequence and its context. The assay was immunoSEQ multiplex PCR, and TCRdb's table has in-frame clones only and misses some. The profile shows approximately 70,000 clones, about 93% of them singletons. The source of the sample is a study of T cell changes during pregnancy in multiple sclerosis. V lost 3 bases and J lost 7; bases outside the gene matches: 5. This CDR3 spans 13 amino acids. Germline V CDR1 and CDR2: SGHVS, FQNEAQ. The V call is TRBV7-8, the J call TRBJ2-5; 7 positions match TRBD2. Sequencing was performed on CD4+ T cells from peripheral blood mononuclear cells, taken after pregnancy. The clonotype originates from a female donor with multiple sclerosis, enrolled in a pregnancy study. CDR3 DNA: TGTGCCAGCAGCTTCTCCTCTAGCGGGACCCAGTACTTC. Amino acids: CASSFSSSGTQYF.